This T cell receptor (beta chain) was retrieved from a study of control samples from healthy donors and cancer patients. TCRdb keeps only in-frame clones here, not all; method: immunoSEQ multiplex PCR. The sample shows some 150,000 clones, over 90% of them seen only once. CDR1 is LGHNA and CDR2 is YNFKEQ in the germline V gene. This CDR3 has 16 residues. Trimming left V 0 bases short and J 8 bases short, with 19 bases between. This TCR was sampled from a man in his forties or fifties in good health. The chain combines TRBV4-2 with TRBJ1-1, with D tentatively TRBD1 (6 bases). The specimen sequenced was blood. CDR3 in DNA: TGTGCCAGCAGCCAAGATTCAGGGACATATTTAGCGGAAGCTTTCTTT. Protein: CASSQDSGTYLAEAFF.